These 21 T cell receptor beta chains were all obtained from the same sample, sequenced in a study of T-cell reconstitution after alpha-beta-depleted transplantation in children. As it was prepared, the TCRbeta library received unique molecular identifiers. From the PCR reads, TCRdb called clonotypes with MiXCR, one entry per CDR3 protein. The table includes 540,000 or so distinct CDR3 sequences, about 21% detected once. Sequenced here: PBMCs, mostly from graft donor cells, sampled 360 days after TCRalphabeta/CD19-depleted stem cell transplant. Receptors were obtained from a boy under two years old who had a stem cell transplant for acute myeloid leukemia, so the T cells may come from the graft donor.

The chain links TRBV4-3 to TRBJ1-5; D gene uncertain. V lost 0 bases and J 0 bases, leaving 6 bases between the germline ends. CDR3 length: 15 residues. Germline V gene sequence: CDR1 LGHNA, CDR2 YSLEER. This CDR3 reads CASSQDPHSNQPQHF. The CDR3 DNA sequence: TGCGCCAGCAGCCAAGATCCTCATAGCAATCAGCCCCAGCATTTT.

V is TRBV20-1 and J is TRBJ1-1; D unresolved. Trimming pared 2 bases from V and 1 base from J, leaving 5 bases between. The germline gives CDR1 DFQATT, CDR2 SNEGSKA (reference sequence). The CDR3 is made up of 12 amino acids. The CDR3 region is CSARPANTEAFF. The CDR3 nucleotides read TGCAGTGCTAGACCAGCGAACACTGAAGCTTTCTTT.

This clonotype was found a few times. The V gene is TRBV4-3, the J gene TRBJ2-5; 10 nucleotides match TRBD2. The CDR3 has 14 amino acids. Trimming at V came to 0 bases and at J to 12 bases, leaving 7 bases not matched to a gene. Germline loops: CDR1 LGHNA, CDR2 YSLEER. For the CDR3, the DNA is TGCGCCAGCAGCCAAGATTGGCTAGCGGGGGCCAAGTACTTC. Translating it yields CASSQDWLAGAKYF.

There are a few counts of this clonotype. The rearrangement uses TRBV7-6 and TRBJ2-1; D uncertain. The germline V and J ends were trimmed by 1 base and 9 bases, with 10 bases remaining between them. This CDR3 has 13 residues. Germline V gene sequence: CDR1 SGHVS, CDR2 FNYEAQ. The CDR3 bases are TGTGCCAGCAGCTTAGATCTCAGTTCTGAGCAGTTCTTC. Translated, it gives CASSLDLSSEQFF.

This clonotype was seen a few times. V usage is TRBV6-1 and J usage is TRBJ2-3; D is unresolved. Per the germline V gene, CDR1 is MNHNS and CDR2 is SASEGT. The CDR3 is 14 residues long. Trimming took off 3 bases at V and 4 bases at J, with 11 bases between the two ends. CDR3: CASSDRKRADTQYF. CDR3 bases: TGTGCCAGCAGTGATCGGAAAAGAGCAGATACGCAGTATTTT.

The rearrangement joins TRBV12-3 or TRBV12-4 to TRBJ2-5; 10 nucleotides line up with TRBD2. This CDR3 has 14 residues. Losses at the gene ends were 6 bases for V and 5 bases for J; bases not matched to a gene: 6. CDR3 protein: CASRTSGGAETQYF. The CDR3 DNA sequence: TGTGCCAGCAGAACGAGCGGGGGGGCGGAGACCCAGTACTTC.

This clonotype was observed many times. The chain couples TRBV29-1 to TRBJ2-3; no firm D call. Germline CDR1 and CDR2: SQVTM and ANQGSEA. This CDR3 region has 14 residues. The ends were cut back, 4 bases at V and 0 bases at J, with 11 bases in the middle. In DNA, the CDR3 is TGCAGCGTTGGGGTCGACGGGAGCACAGATACGCAGTATTTT. Amino acid sequence: CSVGVDGSTDTQYF.

The V gene is TRBV6-1, the J gene TRBJ2-2; D unresolved. CDR3 length equals 14 residues. Germline V lookup: CDR1 MNHNS, CDR2 SASEGT. V gave up 5 bases and J gave up 5 bases, with 12 bases separating them. CDR3 coding DNA: TGTGCCAGCAGTCTGGTAGCTAAAACCGGGGAGCTGTTTTTT. Translation: CASSLVAKTGELFF.

This clonotype was detected many times. J is TRBJ1-2 and V is TRBV5-1; the match to TRBD1 covers 10 bases. V was clipped by 0 bases and J by 2 bases; unmatched bases: 7. In germline, CDR1 is SGHRS, CDR2 YFSETQ. CDR3 length: 17 amino acids. The CDR3 nucleotides are TGCGCCAGCAGCTTGGCGGGACAGGGGTTAGGGAACTATGGCTACACCTTC. Protein product: CASSLAGQGLGNYGYTF.

This clonotype was seen a few times. The genes are TRBV20-1 and TRBJ2-3; D call uncertain. The CDR3 length is 11 residues. V was trimmed by 6 bases and J by 1 base, leaving 5 bases between them. The V gene's germline CDR1 is DFQATT and CDR2 SNEGSKA (reference sequence). The CDR3 nucleotides read TGCAGTGCCGTCGGCACAGATACGCAGTATTTT. Translation gives CSAVGTDTQYF.

This clonotype came up many times. V usage is TRBV12-3 or TRBV12-4 and J usage is TRBJ2-1, with 8 nucleotides matching TRBD2. V was clipped by 8 bases and J by 7 bases; unmatched bases: 13. The CDR3 has 15 residues. Written as DNA, the CDR3 is TGTGCCAGCCGACGGACGGGACTAGTAGCGAATGAGCAGTTCTTC. It translates to CASRRTGLVANEQFF.

This rearrangement joins TRBV2 to TRBJ1-1; D is uncertain. Germline V CDR1 and CDR2: SNHLY, FYNNEI. V lost 9 bases and J lost 0, with 8 bases in between. The CDR3 has 12 amino acids. The CDR3 DNA reads TGTGCCAGACTTACCATGAACACTGAAGCTTTCTTT. It translates to CARLTMNTEAFF.

In its sample, this clonotype was seen many times. The rearrangement joins TRBV6-5 to TRBJ2-1, with 9 bases lining up with TRBD2. J gave up 9 bases and V 4 bases, and 7 bases lay outside the gene matches. In germline, CDR1 is MNHEY, CDR2 SVGAGI. The CDR3 covers 14 residues. This CDR3 reads CASSSSGGKVEQFF. The CDR3 DNA reads as TGTGCCAGCAGTTCCAGCGGGGGGAAGGTTGAGCAGTTCTTC.

The V and J genes are TRBV20-1 and TRBJ1-5; tentative D call: TRBD1 (5 bases). CDR3 size: 14 residues. The V end lost 6 bases, the J end lost 4 bases, and 16 bases lay between the germline ends. From germline, CDR1 is DFQATT and CDR2 SNEGSKA (reference sequence). CDR3 in amino acids: CSAKRIQVNQPQHF. The CDR3 DNA is TGCAGTGCCAAAAGGATACAGGTGAATCAGCCCCAGCATTTT.

The chain links TRBV11-1 to TRBJ2-7; a possible D gene is TRBD1 (5 bases). The CDR3 is 14 residues long. Trimming left V 2 bases short and J 4 bases short, with 12 bases between. Germline CDR1 reads SGHAT; CDR2 reads FQDESV (reference sequence). The CDR3 loop is CASSLTRTSYEQYV. The CDR3 DNA reads as TGTGCCAGCAGCTTAACAAGGACATCTTACGAGCAGTACGTC.

This clonotype appeared a few times. The CDR3 reads CASSQYHRDRSTDTQYF. The CDR3 DNA reads as TGCGCCAGCAGCCAATACCACCGGGACAGAAGCACAGATACGCAGTATTTT. V and J are TRBV4-3 and TRBJ2-3; TRBD1 matches 7 bases. In germline, CDR1 is LGHNA, CDR2 YSLEER. J was trimmed by 0 bases and V by 2 bases; bases with no gene match: 8. The CDR3 has 17 residues.

At least ten counts were recorded for this clonotype. The J gene is TRBJ1-1, the V gene TRBV29-1; D possibly corresponds to TRBD1 (6 bases). The CDR3 is made up of 14 amino acids. Trimming pared 7 bases from V and 7 bases from J, leaving 22 bases between. The germline CDR1 and CDR2 sequences are SQVTM and ANQGSEA. The CDR3 bases are TGCAGCGCTCGACGTGACAGGCAGAAATATGAAGCTTTCTTT. This codes for CSARRDRQKYEAFF.

This clonotype appeared a few times. V is TRBV20-1 and J is TRBJ1-1; D not resolved. Looked up from germline, CDR1 is DFQATT and CDR2 is SNEGSKA (reference sequence). Deletions cut 6 bases from V and 7 bases from J, with 24 bases between. The CDR3 runs to 15 residues. The CDR3 DNA reads as TGCAGTGCGATATCGGACCCTGTGAGGCGAATTGAAGCTTTCTTT. It translates to CSAISDPVRRIEAFF.

This clonotype was counted a few times. CDR3 region: CASSSTFGLAGGNEQFF. The CDR3 DNA is TGTGCCAGCAGCTCAACCTTCGGACTAGCGGGGGGCAATGAGCAGTTCTTC. The V call is TRBV5-6, the J call TRBJ2-1, with TRBD2 matching over 14 bases. The CDR3 has 17 amino acids. The germline gives CDR1 SGHDT, CDR2 YYEEEE. Trimming removed 3 bases from V and 6 bases from J; junction bases left unmatched: 8.

This chain joins TRBV4-3 and TRBJ2-3, with TRBD1 matching 10 bases. This CDR3 has 15 amino acids. With 3 bases clipped from V and 9 bases from J, the junction kept 9 bases outside the gene matches. Germline CDR1 reads LGHNA; CDR2 reads YSLEER. The CDR3 spells CASSQNRDRGLTQYF. In DNA, the CDR3 is TGCGCCAGCAGCCAGAACCGGGACAGGGGATTGACGCAGTATTTT.

This chain links TRBV12-3 or TRBV12-4 with TRBJ2-7; maybe TRBD1 (6 bases). The germline V and J ends were trimmed by 4 bases and 3 bases, with 19 bases remaining between them. The CDR3 extends over 16 amino acids. The CDR3 nucleotides read TGTGCCAGCAGTTCCAGGGGCCGCCCTTTCTTCTACGAGCAGTACTTC. As protein: CASSSRGRPFFYEQYF.